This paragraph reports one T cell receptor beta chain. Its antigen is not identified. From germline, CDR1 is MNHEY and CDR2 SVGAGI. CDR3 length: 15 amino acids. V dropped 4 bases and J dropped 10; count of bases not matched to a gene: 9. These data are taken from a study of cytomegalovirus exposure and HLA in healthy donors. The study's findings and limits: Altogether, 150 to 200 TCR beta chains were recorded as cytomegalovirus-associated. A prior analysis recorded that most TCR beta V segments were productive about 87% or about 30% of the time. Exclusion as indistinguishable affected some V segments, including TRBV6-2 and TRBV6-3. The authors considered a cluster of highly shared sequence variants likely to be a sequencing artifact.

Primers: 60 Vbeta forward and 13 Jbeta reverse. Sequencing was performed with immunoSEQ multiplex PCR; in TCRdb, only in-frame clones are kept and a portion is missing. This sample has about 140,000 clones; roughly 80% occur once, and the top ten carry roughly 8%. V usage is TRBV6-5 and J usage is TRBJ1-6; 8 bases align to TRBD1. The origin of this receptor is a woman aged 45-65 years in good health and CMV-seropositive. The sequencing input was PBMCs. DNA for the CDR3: TGTGCCAGCAGTTTAGGACAGGGAGGAAGGTCACCCCTCCACTTT. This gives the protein CASSLGQGGRSPLHF.